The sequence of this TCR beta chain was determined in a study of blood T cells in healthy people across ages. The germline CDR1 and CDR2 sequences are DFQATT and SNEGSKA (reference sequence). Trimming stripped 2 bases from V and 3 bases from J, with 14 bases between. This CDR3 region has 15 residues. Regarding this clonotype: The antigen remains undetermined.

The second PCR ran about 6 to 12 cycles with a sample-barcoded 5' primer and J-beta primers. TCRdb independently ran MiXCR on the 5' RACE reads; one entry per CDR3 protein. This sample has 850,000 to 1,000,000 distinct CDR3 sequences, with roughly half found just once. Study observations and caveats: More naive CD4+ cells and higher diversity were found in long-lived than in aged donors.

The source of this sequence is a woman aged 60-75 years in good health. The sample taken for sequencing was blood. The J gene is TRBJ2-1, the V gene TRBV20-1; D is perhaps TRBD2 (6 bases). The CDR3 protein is CSARKTRVRYNEQFF. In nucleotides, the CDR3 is TGCAGTGCTAGAAAGACTAGAGTTCGCTACAATGAGCAGTTCTTC.